This paragraph covers one T cell receptor beta chain sequence. The CDR3 extends over 16 amino acids. Trimming took off 2 bases at V and 2 bases at J, with 18 bases between the two ends. Germline V gene data show CDR1 as GTSNPN and CDR2 as SVGIG (reference sequence). Data came from immunoSEQ multiplex PCR; TCRdb stores just in-frame clones and leaves some out. The sample carries 150,000 to 180,000 clones, around 85% recorded once. This entry comes from a study of blood T cell repertoires in COVID-19. Study-wide background: The origin of the acute and convalescent COVID-19 samples was the United States, Italy and Spain.

V usage is TRBV30 and J usage is TRBJ1-2; D perhaps matches TRBD1 (5 bases). Sequencing used peripheral blood. The clonotype originates from a man aged 55 to 70 with COVID-19, enrolled during active disease. The CDR3 sequence: CAWSKLVDSSNYGYTF. The CDR3 region has the DNA TGTGCCTGGAGTAAATTGGTAGACAGCAGCAACTATGGCTACACCTTC.